This T cell receptor (beta chain) derives from a study of blood T cell repertoires in COVID-19. About the study: Acute and convalescent COVID-19 specimens originated in the United States, Italy and Spain. The analysed material was cDNA or gDNA that came from T cells, B-cell-depleted T cells, or PBMCs.

The V end was cut by 4 bases, the J end by 2 bases, with 15 bases between. Per germline, CDR1 LNHDA and CDR2 SQIVND (reference sequence). The CDR3 has 16 amino acids. Participants were aged roughly 18 to 89 years from about two dozen US areas. All recovered Cohort 3 donors got two negative PCRs, got clearance, or saw symptom resolution. Sequencing used immunoSEQ multiplex PCR; TCRdb keeps in-frame clones, though not all of them. The sample includes 250,000 or so clones, about 86% of them seen just once. Sequenced: PBMCs or T cells enriched from blood (not recorded which). The origin of this receptor is a man aged 50 to 59 who had recovered from COVID-19. This chain connects TRBV19 to TRBJ2-1; D possibly corresponds to TRBD2 (7 bases). The CDR3: CASSKHSGGPYNEQFF. The CDR3, as DNA: TGTGCCAGTAGTAAACACTCCGGGGGGCCCTACAATGAGCAGTTCTTC.